This TCR beta chain comes out of a study of cytomegalovirus exposure and HLA in healthy donors. This PCR relied on a set of 60 Vbeta primers and 13 Jbeta primers. Sequencing used immunoSEQ multiplex PCR; TCRdb keeps in-frame clones, though not all of them. The sample yields over 130,000 clones, approximately 65% seen once. Material: PBMCs. The receptor's source is a woman aged 55-69 years in good health and CMV-seronegative.

The CDR3 DNA sequence: TGTGCCAGCAGCTTAGGGCCCAACGCAGTCGAGACCCAGTACTTC. Protein product: CASSLGPNAVETQYF. J is TRBJ2-5 and V is TRBV7-2; unclear D gene. With 1 base removed from V and 5 bases from J, the gap between germline ends came to 14 bases. The CDR3 has 15 residues. The V gene's germline CDR1 is SGHTA and CDR2 FQGNSA.